The 22 T cell receptor beta chains below all came from one sample that was sequenced in a study of cytomegalovirus exposure and HLA in healthy donors. Libraries were prepared by immunoSEQ multiplex PCR; TCRdb keeps only in-frame clonotypes and omits some of them. In the table there are about 60,000 clones, around 96% of which are singletons. Sequenced input: PBMCs. The receptors originated from a young man in good health and CMV-seronegative.

This chain links TRBV9 with TRBJ2-1, with a tentative D call TRBD2 (5 bases). The CDR3 has 16 residues. Trimming stripped 0 bases from V and 2 bases from J, with 12 bases between. Germline CDR1 SGDLS, CDR2 YYNGEE. CDR3: CASSVAGGGAYNEQFF. The CDR3 DNA is TGTGCCAGCAGCGTAGCTGGAGGTGGCGCCTACAATGAGCAGTTCTTC.

V usage is TRBV5-4 and J usage is TRBJ2-5; D possibly corresponds to TRBD1 (5 bases). The CDR3 contains 13 residues. The germline gives CDR1 SGHNT, CDR2 YYREEE (reference sequence). Trimming cost V 9 bases and J 2 bases, with 14 bases left between them. The CDR3 DNA reads TGTGCCATCCAGACAGAAGTGCAAGAGACCCAGTACTTC. It codes for CAIQTEVQETQYF.

The genes are TRBV28 and TRBJ1-6; D gene uncertain. V was cut by 0 bases and J by 5 bases, with 8 bases left in between. Germline CDR1 MDHEN, CDR2 SYDVKM. CDR3 length: 15 amino acids. CDR3 amino acids: CASSLWQANNSPLHF. CDR3 coding DNA: TGTGCCAGCAGTTTATGGCAGGCAAATAATTCACCCCTCCACTTT. Together with reference TRBV28 and TRBJ1-6, the CDR3 gives the full variable domain: DVKVTQSSRYLVKRTGEKVFLECVQDMDHENMFWYRQDPGLGLRLIYFSYDVKMKEKGDIPEGYSVSREKKERFSLILESASTNQTSMYLCASSLWQANNSPLHFGNGTRLTVT.

V usage is TRBV29-1 and J usage is TRBJ2-7; 7 nucleotides line up with TRBD2. This CDR3 is built from 15 residues. Germline CDR1 SQVTM, CDR2 ANQGSEA. The V gene end was trimmed by 4 bases and the J gene end by 1 base; junction bases not matched to a gene: 10. CDR3 bases: TGCAGCGTTGCGGGCTTAGCGGGCCGATCCTACGAGCAGTACTTC. Amino acids: CSVAGLAGRSYEQYF.

The sample holds one count of this clone. This chain links TRBV21-1 with TRBJ2-7; the D call in the table, TRBD1, was not verified against the DNA. TRBV21-1 is given as a pseudogene. The length of the CDR3 is 16 residues. The CDR3 loop is CASSKGTGTVSYEQYF. The CDR3 coding sequence is TGTGCCAGCAGCAAAGGAACAGGGACAGTCTCCTACGAGCAGTACTTC.

The chain recombines TRBV2 with TRBJ1-1; D is unresolved. V gave up 7 bases and J gave up 0 bases, with 12 bases separating them. Germline V gene data show CDR1 as SNHLY and CDR2 as FYNNEI. The CDR3 covers 14 residues. CDR3 nucleotide sequence: TGTGCCAGCAATACAGACGGTATGAACACTGAAGCTTTCTTT. This translates into CASNTDGMNTEAFF.

The chain uses TRBV9 and TRBJ2-2; weak D call: TRBD1 (6 bases). The V end lost 5 bases, the J end lost 6 bases, and 14 bases lay between the germline ends. The germline gives CDR1 SGDLS, CDR2 YYNGEE. The CDR3 totals 14 residues. The CDR3 sequence is CASRAEEGAGELFF. In nucleotides, the CDR3 is TGTGCCAGCAGGGCAGAAGAGGGGGCCGGGGAGCTGTTTTTT. The variable domain in full, with the rest retrieved from reference TRBV9 and TRBJ2-2, is DSGVTQTPKHLITATGQRVTLRCSPRSGDLSVYWYQQSLDQGLQFLIQYYNGEERAKGNILERFSAQQFPDLHSELNLSSLELGDSALYFCASRAEEGAGELFFGEGSRLTVL.

This chain connects TRBV19 to TRBJ2-1; D is perhaps TRBD2 (6 bases). CDR3 length equals 15 residues. Trimming removed 3 bases from V and 8 bases from J, with 17 bases in between. Germline loops: CDR1 LNHDA, CDR2 SQIVND (reference sequence). CDR3 bases: TGTGCCAGTAGTATGAATCGAGTCGCGGGGCATGAGCAGTTCTTC. Translation gives CASSMNRVAGHEQFF.

The chain uses TRBV7-8 and TRBJ1-1, with D possibly being TRBD1 (6 bases). CDR1 is SGHVS and CDR2 is FQNEAQ in the germline V gene. Trimming stripped 6 bases from V and 1 base from J, with 9 bases between. This CDR3 has 13 amino acids. CDR3 bases: TGTGCCAGCAGGCGGACAGAGAACACTGAAGCTTTCTTT. Translated: CASRRTENTEAFF.

This clone was counted once. The chain is built from TRBV7-9 and TRBJ2-7, with 9 bases lining up with TRBD1. The junction had 3 bases not matched to a gene; V was cut back by 4 bases and J by 2 bases. Germline V gives CDR1 SEHNR, CDR2 FQNEAQ (reference sequence). The CDR3 totals 14 residues. CDR3 nucleotide sequence: TGTGCCAGCAGCTGGGACAGGGCTCCCTACGAGCAGTACTTC. This encodes CASSWDRAPYEQYF.

This rearrangement joins TRBV30 to TRBJ2-1; 12 nucleotides align to TRBD2. The CDR3 contains 17 residues. Germline lookup yields CDR1 GTSNPN and CDR2 SVGIG (reference sequence). V shed 1 base and J 0 bases; nucleotides not matched to a gene: 4. The CDR3: CAWSGTTSGSSYNEQFF. CDR3 DNA sequence: TGTGCCTGGAGTGGGACGACTAGCGGGAGCTCCTACAATGAGCAGTTCTTC.

The CDR3 protein is CASRFHRDVPKGTQYF. DNA of the CDR3: TGTGCCAGCAGGTTCCACAGGGACGTCCCAAAGGGGACCCAGTACTTC. This chain connects TRBV28 to TRBJ2-5, with D maybe TRBD1 (6 bases). Germline CDR1 is MDHEN and CDR2 is SYDVKM. V shed 6 bases and J shed 7 bases, with 24 bases lying between them. The CDR3 consists of 16 residues.

In nucleotides, the CDR3 is TGTGACACTGGGGGCGACCTACCTTTGGGGTGCTCCTACAATGAGCAGTTCTTC. Amino acid sequence: CDTGGDLPLGCSYNEQFF. This chain links TRBV7-9 with TRBJ2-1, with D possibly TRBD1 on 6 matching bases. The CDR3 is 18 amino acids. Germline CDR1 reads SEHNR; CDR2 reads FQNEAQ (reference sequence).

The chain couples TRBV28 to TRBJ1-2, with 9 bases identical to TRBD1. The CDR3 is made up of 16 amino acids. The J segment lost 2 bases and the V segment lost 5 bases, leaving 9 bases of the junction unmatched. Germline V CDR1 and CDR2: MDHEN, SYDVKM. The DNA of the CDR3 is TGTGCCAGCAGTATCGCTTCCGGGACAGGGAACTATGGCTACACCTTC. Protein product: CASSIASGTGNYGYTF.

The chain carries TRBV28 and TRBJ2-7; 7 nucleotides align to TRBD2. The trim removed 4 bases at V and 4 bases at J, leaving 7 bases unmatched. In germline, CDR1 is MDHEN, CDR2 SYDVKM. The CDR3 totals 14 residues. This CDR3 is CASSSSRGVYEQYF. For the CDR3, the DNA is TGTGCCAGCAGTTCCTCCCGGGGGGTATACGAGCAGTACTTC.

This chain joins TRBV27 and TRBJ2-7; 9 bases fit TRBD2. This CDR3 spans 14 amino acids. V dropped 10 bases and J dropped 6; count of bases not matched to a gene: 13. Germline loops: CDR1 MNHEY, CDR2 SMNVEV (reference sequence). The CDR3 reads CATRVGTSSSEQYF. CDR3 nucleotide sequence: TGTGCCACCCGGGTGGGGACTAGCTCTTCCGAGCAGTACTTC.

The rearrangement links TRBV7-9 to TRBJ2-2; weak D call: TRBD2 (5 bases). The CDR3 length is 11 residues. The V end lost 11 bases, the J end lost 8 bases, and 12 bases lay between the germline ends. Germline V gives CDR1 SEHNR, CDR2 FQNEAQ (reference sequence). Here the CDR3 reads CAPGENGELFF. CDR3 DNA: TGTGCCCCCGGGGAGAATGGGGAGCTGTTTTTT.

The gene calls are TRBV9 and TRBJ2-1, with TRBD2 matching 11 bases. The CDR3 is 16 residues long. Germline CDR1 SGDLS, CDR2 YYNGEE. With V trimmed by 3 bases and J by 3 bases, 5 bases remained unmatched. In DNA, the CDR3 is TGTGCCAGCAGCGCCGTAGCGGGAGGGAACTACAATGAGCAGTTCTTC. Its translation is CASSAVAGGNYNEQFF. Complete variable domain (other parts from reference TRBV9 and TRBJ2-1): DSGVTQTPKHLITATGQRVTLRCSPRSGDLSVYWYQQSLDQGLQFLIQYYNGEERAKGNILERFSAQQFPDLHSELNLSSLELGDSALYFCASSAVAGGNYNEQFFGPGTRLTVL.

V gene TRBV19 combines with J gene TRBJ2-5; TRBD1 aligns across 8 bases. The CDR3 length is 13 residues. The V gene end was trimmed by 7 bases and the J gene end by 5 bases; junction bases not matched to a gene: 6. CDR1 is LNHDA and CDR2 is SQIVND in the germline V gene (reference sequence). The CDR3: CASNAGGSETQYF. CDR3 nucleotide sequence: TGTGCCAGTAATGCAGGGGGCTCGGAGACCCAGTACTTC.

The rearrangement joins TRBV5-1 to TRBJ1-4, with 10 bases fitting TRBD1. V lost 4 bases, J lost 8 bases, and 8 bases stayed unmatched. The CDR3 has 15 residues. Germline V gives CDR1 SGHRS, CDR2 YFSETQ. The CDR3 loop is CASSIGDRGPEKLFF. CDR3 sequence (DNA): TGCGCCAGCAGCATTGGGGACAGGGGACCCGAAAAACTGTTTTTT.

This clone showed up just a few times. The rearrangement joins TRBV6-6 to TRBJ2-7, with a possible D match to TRBD1 (7 bases). Germline-derived CDR1 and CDR2 are MNHNY and SVGAGI (reference sequence). V lost 2 bases and J 5 bases, leaving 19 bases between the germline ends. This CDR3 has 16 amino acids. This CDR3 reads CASSYLRRAGGNEQYF. The CDR3 DNA reads TGTGCCAGCAGTTACCTTCGTCGCGCAGGGGGGAACGAGCAGTACTTC.

The V and J genes are TRBV4-1 and TRBJ2-7; 12 bases are shared with TRBD2. V shed 2 bases and J 6 bases; nucleotides not matched to a gene: 2. The CDR3 loop spans 14 amino acids. CDR1 MGHRA and CDR2 YSYEKL come from the germline V gene. Here the CDR3 DNA reads TGCGCCAGCAGCCAACGGGGACTAGCGGGCGAGCAGTACTTC. It encodes CASSQRGLAGEQYF.